The sample holds a few counts of the clone carrying this T cell receptor beta chain. The source of the sample is a study of graft-versus-host responses after intestinal transplantation. This table comes from immunoSEQ multiplex PCR, and its TCRdb copy is limited to in-frame clones, with some not included. The data hold thousands of clones, with about three quarters observed a single time. V lost 4 bases, J lost 4 bases, and 11 bases stayed unmatched. The CDR3 is made up of 16 amino acids. The germline V gene encodes CDR1 MNHEY and CDR2 SVGAGI. Lymphocytes from graft epithelium and lamina propria were isolated.

The receptor comes from a human patient who received an intestinal transplant, so some T cells may come from the graft donor. The chain recombines TRBV6-5 with TRBJ1-1, with 8 bases lining up with TRBD1. The sequences come from ileum tissue, collected around eight months after intestinal transplantation. In DNA, the CDR3 is TGTGCCAGCAGTTTCGAACTGCAGGGGGCCGGCACTGAAGCTTTCTTT. It translates to CASSFELQGAGTEAFF.